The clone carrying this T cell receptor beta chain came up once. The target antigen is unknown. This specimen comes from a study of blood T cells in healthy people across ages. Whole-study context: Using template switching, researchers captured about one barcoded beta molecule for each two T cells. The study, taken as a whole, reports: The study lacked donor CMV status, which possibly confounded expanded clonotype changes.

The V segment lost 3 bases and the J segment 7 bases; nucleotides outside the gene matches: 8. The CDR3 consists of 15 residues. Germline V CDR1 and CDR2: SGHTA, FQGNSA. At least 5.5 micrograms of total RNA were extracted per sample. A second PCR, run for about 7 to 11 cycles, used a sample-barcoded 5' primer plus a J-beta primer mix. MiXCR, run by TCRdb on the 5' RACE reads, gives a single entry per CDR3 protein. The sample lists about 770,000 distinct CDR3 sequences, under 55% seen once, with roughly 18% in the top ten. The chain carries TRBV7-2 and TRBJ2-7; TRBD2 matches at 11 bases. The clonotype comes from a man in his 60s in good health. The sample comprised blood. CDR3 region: CASSFSGGAGNEQYF. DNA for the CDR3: TGTGCCAGCAGCTTTAGCGGGGGGGCTGGGAATGAGCAGTACTTC. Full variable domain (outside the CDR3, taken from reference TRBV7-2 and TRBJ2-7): GAGVSQSPSNKVTEKGKDVELRCDPISGHTALYWYRQSLGQGLEFLIYFQGNSAPDKSGLPSDRFSAERTGGSVSTLTIQRTQQEDSAVYLCASSFSGGAGNEQYFGPGTRLTVT.